Below, 17 T cell receptor beta chains from the same sample are listed, as sequenced in a study of T cells after yellow fever vaccination (dated by TCRdb to 2018 to 2020). Libraries were constructed by 5' RACE. These reads were obtained on an Illumina NovaSeq 6000. The public reads were reprocessed in TCRdb via fastp at Q25 and MiXCR, keeping in-frame beta chains. Under each unique CDR3 protein, matching rows form one entry showing the most common genes and DNA. In this sample the table shows a few hundred thousand distinct CDR3 sequences, around 12% of which occur a single time. 3.2% of the sample is taken by the ten largest. The sample's treatment or condition label, in plain terms: live attenuated yellow fever vaccine strain. This specimen was CD4+ T cells sorted from PBMCs, taken 15 days after the yellow fever booster vaccination. These receptors were collected from a man between 18 and 35 years old who received the YFV17D yellow fever vaccine.

The V and J genes are TRBV29-1 and TRBJ2-7, with 8 nucleotides matching TRBD2. V trimming: 7 bases; J trimming: 5 bases; junction bases outside the gene matches: 13. In germline, CDR1 is SQVTM, CDR2 ANQGSEA. This CDR3 is built from 14 residues. CDR3 sequence reads: CSGTTGTRGHEQYF. The CDR3 DNA reads TGCAGCGGAACCACCGGGACTAGAGGCCACGAGCAGTACTTC.

The chain employs TRBV20-1 and TRBJ2-2; TRBD2 aligns across 8 bases. CDR1 and CDR2 (germline): DFQATT, SNEGSKA (reference sequence). V was clipped by 2 bases and J by 4 bases; unmatched bases: 6. CDR3 length equals 15 residues. In nucleotides, the CDR3 is TGCAGTGCTAGAACAGCGGGGGTGGTCACCGGGGAGCTGTTTTTT. Its protein is CSARTAGVVTGELFF.

This clonotype was picked up a small number of times. Here the CDR3 DNA reads TGTGCCAGCATCCACGGACAGGAGCGTGGCTACACCTTC. Its protein is CASIHGQERGYTF. The gene calls are TRBV28 and TRBJ1-2; 7 bases are a match to TRBD1. J was trimmed by 7 bases and V by 7 bases; bases with no gene match: 9. This CDR3 region has 13 residues. Germline V lookup: CDR1 MDHEN, CDR2 SYDVKM.

V and J are TRBV5-1 and TRBJ1-1; D not certain. This CDR3 spans 14 amino acids. Trimming pared 0 bases from V and 3 bases from J, leaving 9 bases between. Germline V lookup: CDR1 SGHRS, CDR2 YFSETQ. The CDR3 nucleotides read TGCGCCAGCAGCTTGGAACCAGTGGACACTGAAGCTTTCTTT. Protein sequence: CASSLEPVDTEAFF.

This clonotype showed up just a few times. The chain uses TRBV15 and TRBJ1-1, with D hard to call. CDR1 LNHNV and CDR2 YYDKDF come from the germline V gene (reference sequence). Trimming stripped 0 bases from V and 8 bases from J, with 10 bases between. The CDR3 contains 13 residues. CDR3 bases: TGTGCCACCAGCAGAGACGGTGCGGGGGAAGCTTTCTTT. Translation: CATSRDGAGEAFF. The full variable domain, completed using reference TRBV15 and TRBJ1-1, is DAMVIQNPRYQVTQFGKPVTLSCSQTLNHNVMYWYQQKSSQAPKLLFHYYDKDFNNEADTPDNFQSRRPNTSFCFLDIRSPGLGDTAMYLCATSRDGAGEAFFGQGTRLTVV.

The genes are TRBV5-1 and TRBJ2-7; TRBD2 matches at 8 bases. V shed 1 base, J shed 1 base, and the junction held 4 bases outside the gene matches. This CDR3 is built from 15 residues. CDR1 SGHRS and CDR2 YFSETQ come from the germline V gene. CDR3 in amino acids: CASSLILAGSYEQYF. The DNA for the CDR3 is TGCGCCAGCAGCTTGATATTAGCGGGGTCCTACGAGCAGTACTTC.

The chain uses TRBV4-3 and TRBJ1-4; no definite D call. This CDR3 has 13 amino acids. Trimming cost V 0 bases and J 7 bases, with 6 bases left between them. CDR1 and CDR2 (germline): LGHNA, YSLEER. The CDR3 DNA sequence: TGCGCCAGCAGCCAAGATGGGAGTGAAAAACTGTTTTTT. Translation gives CASSQDGSEKLFF.

This clonotype was counted a few times. V is TRBV6-5 and J is TRBJ1-5; D is uncertain. CDR1 MNHEY and CDR2 SVGAGI come from the germline V gene. V lost 6 bases and J 9 bases, leaving 15 bases between the germline ends. This CDR3 contains 13 residues. CDR3 nucleotide sequence: TGTGCCAGCAGCGAAACCCCGTTAATGCCCCAGCATTTT. This translates into CASSETPLMPQHF.

The J gene is TRBJ2-1, the V gene TRBV12-3 or TRBV12-4; TRBD1 matches 7 bases. There are 14 residues in the CDR3. The V segment lost 7 bases and the J segment 7 bases; nucleotides outside the gene matches: 10. The CDR3 is CASKLRQGENEQFF. CDR3 bases: TGTGCCAGCAAACTAAGACAGGGCGAGAATGAGCAGTTCTTC.

The V and J genes are TRBV7-3 and TRBJ1-2, with 7 bases fitting TRBD1. CDR1 SGHTA and CDR2 FQGTGA come from the germline V gene. V trimming: 5 bases; J trimming: 4 bases; junction bases outside the gene matches: 10. The CDR3 extends over 15 amino acids. This CDR3 reads CASSPNMGQPYGYTF. The CDR3 coding sequence is TGTGCCAGCAGCCCGAATATGGGACAGCCCTATGGCTACACCTTC.

This clonotype has a handful of counts. The CDR3: CASSQLPTLSGANVLTF. Written as DNA, the CDR3 is TGCGCCAGCAGCCAACTTCCCACCCTCTCTGGGGCCAACGTCCTGACTTTC. J is TRBJ2-6 and V is TRBV4-3; D ambiguous. The CDR3 consists of 17 residues. Trimming removed 2 bases from V and 0 bases from J, with 11 bases in between. Germline CDR1 LGHNA, CDR2 YSLEER.

V is TRBV5-4 and J is TRBJ2-5, with TRBD2 identical over 14 bases. The germline CDR1 and CDR2 sequences are SGHNT and YYREEE (reference sequence). The CDR3 loop spans 16 amino acids. Trimming removed 4 bases from V and 7 bases from J; junction bases left unmatched: 9. The CDR3 sequence: CASSTGLAGVLGTQYF. CDR3 bases: TGTGCCAGCAGCACGGGACTAGCGGGGGTTCTAGGGACCCAGTACTTC.

The chain employs TRBV7-2 and TRBJ1-5; 8 positions agree with TRBD1. Germline trimming cut 2 bases from V and 7 bases from J; bases unmatched to any gene: 10. Germline CDR1 reads SGHTA; CDR2 reads FQGNSA. The CDR3 extends over 16 amino acids. The CDR3 spells CASSLRPQGAGQPQHF. The CDR3 DNA follows: TGTGCCAGCAGCTTACGTCCCCAGGGGGCAGGGCAGCCCCAGCATTTT. Using reference TRBV7-2 and TRBJ1-5 for the parts outside the CDR3, the full variable domain is GAGVSQSPSNKVTEKGKDVELRCDPISGHTALYWYRQSLGQGLEFLIYFQGNSAPDKSGLPSDRFSAERTGGSVSTLTIQRTQQEDSAVYLCASSLRPQGAGQPQHFGDGTRLSIL.

The V gene is TRBV13, the J gene TRBJ2-7; 9 nucleotides agree with TRBD2. V lost 5 bases and J lost 3; bases outside the gene matches: 8. The germline V gene has CDR1 PRHDT and CDR2 FYEKMQ (reference sequence). CDR3 length: 15 residues. The CDR3 region is CASSPRLAVNYEQYF. CDR3 coding DNA: TGTGCCAGCAGCCCCAGACTAGCGGTAAACTACGAGCAGTACTTC. Supplemented by reference TRBV13 and TRBJ2-7, the full variable domain reads AAGVIQSPRHLIKEKRETATLKCYPIPRHDTVYWYQQGPGQDPQFLISFYEKMQSDKGSIPDRFSAQQFSDYHSELNMSSLELGDSALYFCASSPRLAVNYEQYFGPGTRLTVT.

This clonotype showed up just a few times. This chain joins TRBV18 and TRBJ1-6, with D hard to call. The CDR3 has 15 amino acids. Trimming removed 5 bases from V and 10 bases from J, with 18 bases in between. Germline lookup yields CDR1 KGHSH and CDR2 LQKENI. The CDR3 nucleotides are TGTGCCAGCTCATCCGGGCAGGCGGCTCGGTCACCCCTCCACTTT. It encodes CASSSGQAARSPLHF.

In its sample, this clonotype was seen a few times. J is TRBJ1-1 and V is TRBV7-2, with unresolved D. CDR3 length: 13 residues. V was cut by 1 base and J by 2 bases, with 5 bases left in between. Germline V CDR1 and CDR2: SGHTA, FQGNSA. CDR3 sequence reads: CASSLGHNTEAFF. Written as DNA, the CDR3 is TGTGCCAGCAGCTTAGGCCATAACACTGAAGCTTTCTTT.

This clonotype was observed at least ten times. J is TRBJ1-1 and V is TRBV18; D perhaps matches TRBD1 (6 bases). V was shortened by 3 bases and J by 1 base, with 9 bases between the two germline ends. This CDR3 contains 14 residues. Germline V gene sequence: CDR1 KGHSH, CDR2 LQKENI. The CDR3 here is CASSPAGANTEAFF. The CDR3 DNA sequence: TGTGCCAGCTCACCCGCAGGGGCGAACACTGAAGCTTTCTTT. Complete variable domain (other parts from reference TRBV18 and TRBJ1-1): NAGVMQNPRHLVRRRGQEARLRCSPMKGHSHVYWYRQLPEEGLKFMVYLQKENIIDESGMPKERFSAEFPKEGPSILRIQQVVRGDSAAYFCASSPAGANTEAFFGQGTRLTVV.